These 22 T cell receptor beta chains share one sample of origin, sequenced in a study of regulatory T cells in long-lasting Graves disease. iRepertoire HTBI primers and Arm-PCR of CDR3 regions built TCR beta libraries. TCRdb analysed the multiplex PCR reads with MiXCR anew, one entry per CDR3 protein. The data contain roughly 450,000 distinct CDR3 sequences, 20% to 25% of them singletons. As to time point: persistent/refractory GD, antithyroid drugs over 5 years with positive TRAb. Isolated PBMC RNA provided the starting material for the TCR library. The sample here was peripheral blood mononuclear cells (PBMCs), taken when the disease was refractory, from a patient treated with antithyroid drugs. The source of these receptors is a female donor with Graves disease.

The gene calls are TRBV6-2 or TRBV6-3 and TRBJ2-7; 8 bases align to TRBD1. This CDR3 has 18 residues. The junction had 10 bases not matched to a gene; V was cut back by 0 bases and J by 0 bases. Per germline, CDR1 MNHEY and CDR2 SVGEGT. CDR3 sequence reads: CASSYSSTGEQLSYEQYF. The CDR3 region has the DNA TGTGCCAGCAGTTACTCTTCGACAGGGGAACAACTCTCCTACGAGCAGTACTTC.

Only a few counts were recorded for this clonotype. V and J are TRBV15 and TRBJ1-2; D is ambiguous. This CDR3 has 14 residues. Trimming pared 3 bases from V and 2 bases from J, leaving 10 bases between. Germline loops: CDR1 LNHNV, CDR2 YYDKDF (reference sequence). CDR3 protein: CATSRELMNYGYTF. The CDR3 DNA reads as TGTGCCACCAGCAGGGAATTAATGAACTATGGCTACACCTTC.

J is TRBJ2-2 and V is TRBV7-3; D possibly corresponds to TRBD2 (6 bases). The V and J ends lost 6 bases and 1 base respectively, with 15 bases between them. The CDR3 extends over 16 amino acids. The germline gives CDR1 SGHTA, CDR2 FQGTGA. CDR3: CASRPPGLLNTGELFF. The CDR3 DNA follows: TGTGCCAGCAGGCCCCCGGGACTGTTGAACACCGGGGAGCTGTTTTTT.

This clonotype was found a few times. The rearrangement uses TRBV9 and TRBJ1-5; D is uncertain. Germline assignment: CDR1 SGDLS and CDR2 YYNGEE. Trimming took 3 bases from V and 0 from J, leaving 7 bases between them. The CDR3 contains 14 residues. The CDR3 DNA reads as TGTGCCAGCAGCGCTACGTATAGCAATCAGCCCCAGCATTTT. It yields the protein CASSATYSNQPQHF.

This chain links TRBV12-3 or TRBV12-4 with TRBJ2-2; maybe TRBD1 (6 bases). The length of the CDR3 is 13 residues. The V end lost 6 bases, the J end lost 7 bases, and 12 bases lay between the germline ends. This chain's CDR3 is CASRVQGGGELFF. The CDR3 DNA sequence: TGTGCCAGCAGAGTACAGGGCGGCGGGGAGCTGTTTTTT.

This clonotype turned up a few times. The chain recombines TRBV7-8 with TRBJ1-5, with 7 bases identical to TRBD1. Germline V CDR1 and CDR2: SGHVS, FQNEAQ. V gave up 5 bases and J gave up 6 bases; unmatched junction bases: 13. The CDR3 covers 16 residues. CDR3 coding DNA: TGTGCCAGCAGCCCGGGGGGTACGACAGGGTCTCAGCCCCAGCATTTT. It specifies CASSPGGTTGSQPQHF.

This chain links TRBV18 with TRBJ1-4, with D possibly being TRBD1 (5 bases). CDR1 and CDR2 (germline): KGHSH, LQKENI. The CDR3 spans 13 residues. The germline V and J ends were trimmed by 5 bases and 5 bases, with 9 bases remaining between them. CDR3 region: CASSARENEKLFF. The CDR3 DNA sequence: TGTGCCAGCTCAGCCAGGGAAAATGAAAAACTGTTTTTT.

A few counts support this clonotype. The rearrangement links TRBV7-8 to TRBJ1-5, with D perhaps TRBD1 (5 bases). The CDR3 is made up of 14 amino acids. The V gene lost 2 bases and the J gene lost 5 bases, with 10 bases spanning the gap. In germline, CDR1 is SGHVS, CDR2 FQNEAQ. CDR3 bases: TGTGCCAGCAGCTTATCCAGGGCCGATCAGCCCCAGCATTTT. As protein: CASSLSRADQPQHF.

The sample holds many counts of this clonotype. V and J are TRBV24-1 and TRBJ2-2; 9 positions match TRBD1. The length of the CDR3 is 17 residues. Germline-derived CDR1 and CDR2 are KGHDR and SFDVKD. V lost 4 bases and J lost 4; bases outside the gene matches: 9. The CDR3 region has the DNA TGTGCCACCAGTGACCATGGGACAGGGCTTGGCACCGGGGAGCTGTTTTTT. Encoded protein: CATSDHGTGLGTGELFF.

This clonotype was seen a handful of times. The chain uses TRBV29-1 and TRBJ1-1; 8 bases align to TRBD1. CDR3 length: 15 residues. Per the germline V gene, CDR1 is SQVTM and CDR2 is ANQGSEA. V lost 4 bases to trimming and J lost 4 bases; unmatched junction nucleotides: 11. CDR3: CSVVGDRGFVTEAFF. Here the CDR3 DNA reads TGCAGCGTTGTGGGTGACAGGGGTTTTGTCACTGAAGCTTTCTTT.

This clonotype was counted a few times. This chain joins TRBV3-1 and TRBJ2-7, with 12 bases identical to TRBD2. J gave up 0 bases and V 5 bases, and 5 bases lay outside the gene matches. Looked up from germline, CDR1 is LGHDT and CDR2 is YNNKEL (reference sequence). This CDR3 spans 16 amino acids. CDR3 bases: TGTGCCAGCAGCGCAGGGACTAGCGGGTACTCCTACGAGCAGTACTTC. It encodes CASSAGTSGYSYEQYF.

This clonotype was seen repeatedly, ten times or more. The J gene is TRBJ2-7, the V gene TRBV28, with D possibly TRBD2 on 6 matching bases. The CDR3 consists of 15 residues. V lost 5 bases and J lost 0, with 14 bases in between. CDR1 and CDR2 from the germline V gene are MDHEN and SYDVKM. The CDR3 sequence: CASSKIGGSSYEQYF. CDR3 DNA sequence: TGTGCCAGCAGTAAGATAGGAGGGAGCTCCTACGAGCAGTACTTC.

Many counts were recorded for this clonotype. The CDR3 region has the DNA TGTGCCAGCAGTACGGGACTAGCGGGGAACTACGAGCAGTACTTC. Residues: CASSTGLAGNYEQYF. The chain links TRBV2 to TRBJ2-7, with 13 bases matching TRBD2. The CDR3 is made up of 15 amino acids. V dropped 5 bases and J dropped 3; count of bases not matched to a gene: 4. The germline V gene has CDR1 SNHLY and CDR2 FYNNEI. The complete variable domain, with remaining parts taken from reference TRBV2 and TRBJ2-7, reads EPEVTQTPSHQVTQMGQEVILRCVPISNHLYFYWYRQILGQKVEFLVSFYNNEISEKSEIFDDQFSVERPDGSNFTLKIRSTKLEDSAMYFCASSTGLAGNYEQYFGPGTRLTVT.

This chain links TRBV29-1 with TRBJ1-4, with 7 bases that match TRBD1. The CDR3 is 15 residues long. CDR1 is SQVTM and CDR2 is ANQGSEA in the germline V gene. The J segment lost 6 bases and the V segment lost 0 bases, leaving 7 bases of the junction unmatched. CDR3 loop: CSVEDLQGRDEKLFF. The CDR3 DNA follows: TGCAGCGTTGAAGACCTACAGGGGAGGGATGAAAAACTGTTTTTT.

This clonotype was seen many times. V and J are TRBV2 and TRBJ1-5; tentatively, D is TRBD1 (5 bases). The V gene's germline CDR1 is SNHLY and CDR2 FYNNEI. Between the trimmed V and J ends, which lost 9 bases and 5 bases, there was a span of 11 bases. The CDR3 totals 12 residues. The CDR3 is CASRRTHQPQHF. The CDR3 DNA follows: TGTGCCAGTAGGAGGACACATCAGCCCCAGCATTTT.

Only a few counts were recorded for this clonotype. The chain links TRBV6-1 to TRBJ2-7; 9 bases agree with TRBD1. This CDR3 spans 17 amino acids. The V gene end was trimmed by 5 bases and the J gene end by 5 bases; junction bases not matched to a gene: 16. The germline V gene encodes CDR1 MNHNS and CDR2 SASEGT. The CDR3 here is CASSHPLAGTGSDEQYF. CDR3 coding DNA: TGTGCCAGCAGTCACCCCCTGGCTGGGACAGGGTCAGACGAGCAGTACTTC.

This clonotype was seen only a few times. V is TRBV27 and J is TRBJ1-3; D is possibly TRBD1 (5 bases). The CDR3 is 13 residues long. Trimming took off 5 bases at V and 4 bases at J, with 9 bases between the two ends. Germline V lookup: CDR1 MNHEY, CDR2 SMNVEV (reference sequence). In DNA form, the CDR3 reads TGTGCCAGCAGTCGGCAGGGCGGAAACACCATATATTTT. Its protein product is CASSRQGGNTIYF.

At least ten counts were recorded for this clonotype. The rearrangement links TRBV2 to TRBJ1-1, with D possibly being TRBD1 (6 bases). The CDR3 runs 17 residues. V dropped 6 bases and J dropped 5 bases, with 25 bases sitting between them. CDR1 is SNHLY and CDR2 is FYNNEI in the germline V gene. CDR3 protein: CASRFAGTSQRGTEAFF. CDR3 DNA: TGTGCCAGCAGATTTGCGGGAACGTCCCAGAGGGGGACTGAAGCTTTCTTT. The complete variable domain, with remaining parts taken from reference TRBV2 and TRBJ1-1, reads EPEVTQTPSHQVTQMGQEVILRCVPISNHLYFYWYRQILGQKVEFLVSFYNNEISEKSEIFDDQFSVERPDGSNFTLKIRSTKLEDSAMYFCASRFAGTSQRGTEAFFGQGTRLTVV.

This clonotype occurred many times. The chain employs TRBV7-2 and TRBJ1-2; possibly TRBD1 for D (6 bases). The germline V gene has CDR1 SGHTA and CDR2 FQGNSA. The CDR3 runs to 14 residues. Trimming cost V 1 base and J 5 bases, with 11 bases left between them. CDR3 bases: TGTGCCAGCAGCTTAGACAGGGCGCGTTATGGCTACACCTTC. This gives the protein CASSLDRARYGYTF.

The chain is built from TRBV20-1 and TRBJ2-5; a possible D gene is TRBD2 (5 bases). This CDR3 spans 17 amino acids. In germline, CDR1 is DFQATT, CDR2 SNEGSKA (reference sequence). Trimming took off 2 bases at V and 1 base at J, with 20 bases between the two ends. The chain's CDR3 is CSARKSGRGSPQETQYF. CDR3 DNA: TGCAGTGCTAGAAAATCGGGGAGAGGGTCCCCCCAAGAGACCCAGTACTTC.

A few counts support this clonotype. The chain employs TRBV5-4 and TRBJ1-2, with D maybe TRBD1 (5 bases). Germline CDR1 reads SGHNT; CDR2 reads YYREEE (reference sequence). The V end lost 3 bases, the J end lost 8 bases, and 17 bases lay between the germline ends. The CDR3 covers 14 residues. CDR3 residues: CASSSGFGGEGYTF. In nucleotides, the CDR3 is TGTGCCAGCAGCTCAGGGTTTGGCGGCGAAGGCTACACCTTC.

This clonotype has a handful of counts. CDR3 amino acids: CASSQSGPISYTF. DNA of the CDR3: TGTGCCAGCAGCCAATCAGGCCCGATAAGCTACACCTTC. The rearrangement links TRBV14 to TRBJ1-2; the D is unclear. Germline V CDR1 and CDR2: SGHDN, FVKESK. There are 13 residues in the CDR3. V was cut by 2 bases and J by 9 bases, with 13 bases left in between.